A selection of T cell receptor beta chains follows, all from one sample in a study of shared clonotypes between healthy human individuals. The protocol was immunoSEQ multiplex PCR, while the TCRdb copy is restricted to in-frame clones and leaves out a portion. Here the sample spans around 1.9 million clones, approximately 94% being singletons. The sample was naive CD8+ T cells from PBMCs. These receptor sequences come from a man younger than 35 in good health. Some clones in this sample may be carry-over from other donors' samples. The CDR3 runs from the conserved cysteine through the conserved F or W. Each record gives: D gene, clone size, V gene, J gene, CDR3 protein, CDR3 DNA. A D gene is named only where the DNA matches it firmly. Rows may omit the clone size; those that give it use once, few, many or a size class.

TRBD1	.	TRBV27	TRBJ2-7	CASSLSRGQTYEQYF	TGTGCCAGCAGTTTATCGAGGGGGCAGACCTACGAGCAGTACTTC
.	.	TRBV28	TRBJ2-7	CASSSTGGTYEQYF	TGTGCCAGCAGTTCAACGGGGGGCACCTACGAGCAGTACTTC
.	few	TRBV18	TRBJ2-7	CASSPRDRTYEQYF	TGTGCCAGCTCACCGCGGGACAGAACCTACGAGCAGTACTTC
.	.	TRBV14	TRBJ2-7	CASSQEGQGVGEQYF	TGTGCCAGCAGCCAAGAAGGTCAGGGCGTGGGCGAGCAGTACTTC
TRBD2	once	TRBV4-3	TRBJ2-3	CASSQDRTSGEADTQYF	TGCGCCAGCAGCCAAGATCGGACTAGCGGGGAGGCAGATACGCAGTATTTT
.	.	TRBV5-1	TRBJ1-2	CASSLGQVSGSYTF	TGCGCCAGCAGCTTGGGCCAGGTCTCGGGGAGTTACACCTTC
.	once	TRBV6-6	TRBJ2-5	CASRYGETQYF	TGTGCCAGCAGGTACGGAGAGACCCAGTACTTC
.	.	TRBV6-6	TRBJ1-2	CASSYGGGSTYGYTF	TGTGCCAGCAGTTACGGGGGCGGCAGTACCTATGGCTACACCTTC
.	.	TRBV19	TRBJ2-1	CASSIGVGYYNEQFF	TGTGCCAGTAGTATTGGGGTGGGATACTACAATGAGCAGTTCTTC
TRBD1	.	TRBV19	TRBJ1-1	CASGDDRAMNTEAFF	TGTGCCAGTGGAGACGACAGGGCAATGAACACTGAAGCTTTCTTT
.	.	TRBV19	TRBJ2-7	CASSIGQGGSYEQYF	TGTGCCAGTAGTATTGGGCAGGGGGGATCCTACGAGCAGTACTTC
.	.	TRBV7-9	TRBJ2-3	CAKSGEPGTDTQYF	TGTGCCAAAAGTGGCGAGCCGGGCACAGATACGCAGTATTTT
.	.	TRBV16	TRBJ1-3	CASSQSIRGGHTIYF	TGTGCCAGCAGCCAATCGATACGGGGCGGACACACCATATATTTT
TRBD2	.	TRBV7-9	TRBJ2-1	CASSPPGLKSLREDNEQFF	TGTGCCAGCAGCCCCCCGGGACTGAAGAGTTTGCGGGAGGACAATGAGCAGTTCTTC
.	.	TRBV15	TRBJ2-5	CATSGGLTLETQYF	TGTGCCACCAGCGGCGGGCTCACCTTAGAGACCCAGTACTTC
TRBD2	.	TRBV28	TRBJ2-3	CASRQIAGAEEDTQYF	TGTGCCAGCAGGCAGATAGCGGGAGCCGAGGAAGATACGCAGTATTTT
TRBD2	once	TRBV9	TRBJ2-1	CASSVSSGAGYNEQFF	TGTGCCAGCAGCGTATCTAGCGGCGCAGGCTACAATGAGCAGTTCTTC
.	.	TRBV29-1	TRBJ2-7	CSVEAGAAQTYEQYF	TGCAGCGTTGAAGCCGGTGCCGCGCAAACCTACGAGCAGTACTTC
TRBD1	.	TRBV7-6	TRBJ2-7	CASSSRDREQYF	TGTGCCAGCAGCAGCCGGGACAGAGAGCAGTACTTC
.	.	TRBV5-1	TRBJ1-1	CASSPGAFF	TGCGCCAGCAGCCCCGGAGCTTTCTTT
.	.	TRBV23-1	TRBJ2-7	CASSQSAPDYYYEQYF	TGCGCCAGCAGTCAATCGGCCCCTGACTACTACTACGAGCAGTACTTC
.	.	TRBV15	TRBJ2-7	CATSRDRGRGHEQYF	TGTGCCACCAGCAGAGATCGCGGCAGGGGCCACGAGCAGTACTTC
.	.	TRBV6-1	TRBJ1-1	CASRVPWENTEAFF	TGTGCCAGCAGAGTCCCGTGGGAGAACACTGAAGCTTTCTTT
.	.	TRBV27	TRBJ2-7	CASSPSFGEQYF	TGTGCCAGCAGTCCCTCCTTCGGTGAGCAGTACTTC